Presented here are 20 T cell receptor beta chains from one specimen sequenced in a study of monozygotic twins with inflammatory bowel disease. Each CDR3 protein gets one entry in TCRdb, which reprocessed the 5' RACE reads and gives no DNA. The sample has more than 100,000 distinct CDR3 sequences. Sequencing was carried out using blood. The receptors shown here come from a human donor with ulcerative colitis or Crohn's disease, or a healthy co-twin of an affected twin (not recorded which).

The chain employs TRBV7-6 and TRBJ1-4. Germline loops: CDR1 SGHVS, CDR2 FNYEAQ. CDR3 length: 12 amino acids. The CDR3 here is CASSLGGEKLFF.

The rearrangement uses TRBV6-5 and TRBJ2-1; with no DNA, the TCRdb D assignment of TRBD1 cannot be verified. The CDR3 loop spans 15 amino acids. Germline V gene data show CDR1 as MNHEY and CDR2 as SVGAGI. CDR3 in amino acids: CASSYSRGPLSEQFF.

V usage is TRBV5-1 and J usage is TRBJ2-3; the D call from TCRdb, TRBD1, cannot be confirmed without DNA. This CDR3 is built from 15 residues. Looked up from germline, CDR1 is SGHRS and CDR2 is YFSETQ. CDR3 region: CASSLGDRFTDTQYF.

The chain recombines TRBV9 with TRBJ2-2. The CDR3 sequence is 14 residues long. Germline lookup yields CDR1 SGDLS and CDR2 YYNGEE. Here the CDR3 reads CASSPKVDTGELFF.

The V gene is TRBV12-3 or TRBV12-4, the J gene TRBJ1-1. This CDR3 is built from 13 residues. The chain's CDR3 is CASSLGDGTEAFF.

The rearrangement joins TRBV28 to TRBJ2-7; checking the TCRdb D call of TRBD1 is not possible without DNA. The CDR3 has 15 residues. Germline values: CDR1 MDHEN, CDR2 SYDVKM. Here the CDR3 reads CASRTPGAISYEQYF.

This chain joins TRBV12-3 or TRBV12-4 and TRBJ2-3. The CDR3 runs to 13 residues. CDR3 protein: CASSWDSTDTQYF.

The genes are TRBV4-2 and TRBJ1-5; without DNA, the TCRdb call of TRBD1 cannot be checked. Germline CDR1 and CDR2: LGHNA and YNFKEQ. The CDR3 consists of 16 residues. CDR3 sequence reads: CASSQESAGGNQPQHF.

The chain recombines TRBV5-5 with TRBJ1-1. The CDR3 contains 14 residues. Germline V gives CDR1 SGHKS, CDR2 YYEKEE (reference sequence). CDR3 in amino acids: CASSLVTPGTEAFF.

The CDR3 loop is CASSYLLGQPQHF. The chain is built from TRBV6-5 and TRBJ1-5. The CDR3 has 13 residues. Germline CDR1 is MNHEY and CDR2 is SVGAGI.

The V gene is TRBV29-1, the J gene TRBJ1-2; lacking DNA, the TRBD1 call made by TCRdb goes unchecked. Germline V gene data show CDR1 as SQVTM and CDR2 as ANQGSEA. The CDR3 covers 13 residues. The CDR3 reads CSASLGGRGGYTF. The whole variable domain, filled in from reference TRBV29-1 and TRBJ1-2, reads SAVISQKPSRDICQRGTSLTIQCQVDSQVTMMFWYRQQPGQSLTLIATANQGSEATYESGFVIDKFPISRPNLTFSTLTVSNMSPEDSSIYLCSASLGGRGGYTFGSGTRLTVV.

This chain uses TRBV19 with TRBJ1-5. The CDR3 totals 13 residues. From germline, CDR1 is LNHDA and CDR2 SQIVND (reference sequence). The CDR3 loop is CASSLRGNQPQHF.

V and J are TRBV12-3 or TRBV12-4 and TRBJ2-4; TCRdb's D call of TRBD2 is untestable without DNA. This CDR3 spans 15 amino acids. Here the CDR3 reads CASSEAGGRLNIQYF.

This chain uses TRBV28 with TRBJ2-5. The CDR3 is made up of 15 amino acids. Germline V CDR1 and CDR2: MDHEN, SYDVKM. CDR3 protein: CASSLLGVEGETQYF.

The chain carries TRBV5-1 and TRBJ2-5; TCRdb proposes TRBD1, but this gene call is untestable without DNA. In germline, CDR1 is SGHRS, CDR2 YFSETQ. CDR3 size: 14 residues. The CDR3 protein is CASSWTGGRETQYF.

This chain connects TRBV6-1 to TRBJ2-7; TCRdb returns TRBD1, unconfirmable since there is no DNA. Germline V gene lookup returns CDR1 MNHNS and CDR2 SASEGT. The CDR3 length is 15 residues. The CDR3 is CASIGGRGSSYEQYF.

CDR3 loop: CASSPKQGSYEQYF. The chain joins TRBV5-1 to TRBJ2-7. This CDR3 is built from 14 residues. The germline V gene has CDR1 SGHRS and CDR2 YFSETQ.

This chain uses TRBV5-1 with TRBJ2-1. Germline V gene lookup returns CDR1 SGHRS and CDR2 YFSETQ. The CDR3 sequence is 12 residues long. This CDR3 reads CASSRAGYTQFF.

The V call is TRBV20-1, the J call TRBJ2-7; no DNA is available, so the TRBD1 call from TCRdb remains unchecked. CDR1 is DFQATT and CDR2 is SNEGSKA in the germline V gene (reference sequence). The CDR3 has 15 amino acids. The CDR3 reads CSPLDRDRVSYEQYF.

V usage is TRBV5-1 and J usage is TRBJ1-4; TCRdb's assignment of TRBD1 cannot be checked, as there is no DNA. The CDR3 covers 14 residues. The germline CDR1 and CDR2 sequences are SGHRS and YFSETQ. CDR3 sequence: CASSLLGTGEKLFF.